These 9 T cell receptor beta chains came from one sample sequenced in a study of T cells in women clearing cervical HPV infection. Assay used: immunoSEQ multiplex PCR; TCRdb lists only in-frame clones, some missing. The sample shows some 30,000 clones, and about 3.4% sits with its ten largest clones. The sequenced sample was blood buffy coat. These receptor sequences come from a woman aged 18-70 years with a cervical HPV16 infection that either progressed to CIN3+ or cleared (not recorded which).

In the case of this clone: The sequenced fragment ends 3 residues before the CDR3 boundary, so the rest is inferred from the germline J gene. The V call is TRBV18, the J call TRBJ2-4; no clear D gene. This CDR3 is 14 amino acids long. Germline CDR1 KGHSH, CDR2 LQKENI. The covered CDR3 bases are TGTGCCAGCTCACTCGAACAAACTAACTATGGT. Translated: CASSLEQTNYG. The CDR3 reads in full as CASSLEQTNYGQYF.

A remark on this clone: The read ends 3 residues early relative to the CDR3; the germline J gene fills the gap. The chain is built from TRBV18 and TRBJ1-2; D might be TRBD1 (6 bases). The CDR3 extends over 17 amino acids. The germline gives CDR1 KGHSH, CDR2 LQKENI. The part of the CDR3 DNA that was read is TGTGCCAGCTCACCACTTGACAGGACAACCCATCGCGGAGGC. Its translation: CASSPLDRTTHRGG. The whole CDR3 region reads CASSPLDRTTHRGGYTF.

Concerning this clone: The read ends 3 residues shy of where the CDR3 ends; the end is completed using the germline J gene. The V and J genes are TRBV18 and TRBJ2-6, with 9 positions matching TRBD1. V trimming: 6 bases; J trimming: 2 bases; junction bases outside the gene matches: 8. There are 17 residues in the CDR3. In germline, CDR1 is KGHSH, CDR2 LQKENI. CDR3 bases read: TGTGCCAGCTCGGCATACGACAGGGGGACTGGGGCCAACGTC. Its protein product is CASSAYDRGTGANV. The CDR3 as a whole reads CASSAYDRGTGANVLTF. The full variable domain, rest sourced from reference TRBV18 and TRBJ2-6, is NAGVMQNPRHLVRRRGQEARLRCSPMKGHSHVYWYRQLPEEGLKFMVYLQKENIIDESGMPKERFSAEFPKEGPSILRIQQVVRGDSAAYFCASSAYDRGTGANVLTFGAGSRLTVL.

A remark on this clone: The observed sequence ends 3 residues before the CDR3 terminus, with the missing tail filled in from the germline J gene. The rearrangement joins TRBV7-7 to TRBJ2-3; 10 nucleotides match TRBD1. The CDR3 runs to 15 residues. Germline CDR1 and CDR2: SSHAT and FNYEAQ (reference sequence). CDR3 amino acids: CASSLGQGARETQYF. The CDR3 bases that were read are TGTGCCAGCAGCTTAGGACAGGGGGCGAGGGAGACG. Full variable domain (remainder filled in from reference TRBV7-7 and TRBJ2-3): GAGVSQSPRYKVTKRGQDVTLRCDPISSHATLYWYQQALGQGPEFLTYFNYEAQPDKSGLPSDRFSAERPEGSISTLTIQRTEQRDSAMYRCASSLGQGARETQYFGPGTRLTVL.

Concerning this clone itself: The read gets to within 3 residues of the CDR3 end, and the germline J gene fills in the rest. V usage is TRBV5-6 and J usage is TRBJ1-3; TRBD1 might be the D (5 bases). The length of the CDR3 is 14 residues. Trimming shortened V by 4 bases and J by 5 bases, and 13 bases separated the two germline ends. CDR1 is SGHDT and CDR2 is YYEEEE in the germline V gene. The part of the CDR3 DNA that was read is TGTGCCAGCAGCCCCGTGGGGGGTAGAAACACC. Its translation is CASSPVGGRNT. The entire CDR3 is CASSPVGGRNTIYF.

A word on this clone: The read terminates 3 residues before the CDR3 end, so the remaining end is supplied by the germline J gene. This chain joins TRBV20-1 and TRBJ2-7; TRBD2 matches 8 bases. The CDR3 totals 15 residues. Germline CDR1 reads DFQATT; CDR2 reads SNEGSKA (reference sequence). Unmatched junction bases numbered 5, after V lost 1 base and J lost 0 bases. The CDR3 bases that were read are TGCAGTGCTAGAGTCCCTAGCGGGTCCTCCTACGAG. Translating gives CSARVPSGSSYE. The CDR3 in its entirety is CSARVPSGSSYEQYF.

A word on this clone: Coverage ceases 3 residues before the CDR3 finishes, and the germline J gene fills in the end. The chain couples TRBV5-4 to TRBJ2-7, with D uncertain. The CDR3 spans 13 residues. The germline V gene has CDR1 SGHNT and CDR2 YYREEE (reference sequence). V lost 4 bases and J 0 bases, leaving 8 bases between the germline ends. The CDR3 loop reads CASSLDISYEQYF. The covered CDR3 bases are TGTGCCAGCAGCCTCGACATCTCCTACGAG.

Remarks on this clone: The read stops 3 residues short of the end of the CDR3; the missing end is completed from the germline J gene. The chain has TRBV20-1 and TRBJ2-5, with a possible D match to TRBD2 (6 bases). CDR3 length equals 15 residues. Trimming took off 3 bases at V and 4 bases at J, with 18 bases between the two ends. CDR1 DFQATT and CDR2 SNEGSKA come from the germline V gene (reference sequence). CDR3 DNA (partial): TGCAGTGCTAGGGGGGGAGGAGTTTTCCCAGAGACC. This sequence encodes CSARGGGVFPET. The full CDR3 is CSARGGGVFPETQYF.

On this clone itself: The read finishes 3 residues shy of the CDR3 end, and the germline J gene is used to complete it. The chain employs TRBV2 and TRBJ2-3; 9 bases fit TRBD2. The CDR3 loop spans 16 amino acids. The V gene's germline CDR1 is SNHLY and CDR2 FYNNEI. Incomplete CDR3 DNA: TGTGCCAGCAGTGGAGCGGGGGGAGGGGGCAATCAGCCG. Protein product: CASSGAGGGGNQP. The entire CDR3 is CASSGAGGGGNQPQYF.